The TCR beta chain under discussion was sequenced for a study of molecular identifiers for immune sequencing clone quantification. Study-wide background: Five aliquots were made in replicates from the RNA of 20,000 or 100,000 naive CD8 cells, and four were sequenced.

This CDR3 spans 12 amino acids. Germline lookup yields CDR1 SEHNR and CDR2 FQNEAQ (reference sequence). The V end lost 6 bases, the J end lost 6 bases, and 8 bases lay between the germline ends. Previously published methods and listed TCR primers were used for the bulk TCR libraries. TCRdb independently ran MiXCR on the PCR reads; one entry per CDR3 protein. The sample lists 70,000 to 95,000 distinct CDR3 sequences; roughly 19% were seen once. Naive CD8 sequencing libraries were generated from approximately 20,000 to 1,000,000 sorted cells, with 10%, 30% or 50% RNA as input. Isolation of naive CD8 T cells was achieved by sorting on a CD8+CD4-CCR7+CD45RA+ phenotype. This clonotype has ten or more counts.

The chain uses TRBV7-9 and TRBJ2-2; D gene uncertain. The TCR was taken from a human donor in good health. Some libraries in this study had Jurkat cell RNA spiked in. The sequencing input was naive CD8+ T cells from blood, with Jurkat cell RNA spiked in. Subset specified: FACS-sorted CD8+CD4-CCR7+CD45RA+ naive T cells. CDR3 region: CASRDLPGELFF. The CDR3, as DNA: TGTGCCAGCAGGGACCTCCCCGGGGAGCTGTTTTTT. Together with reference TRBV7-9 and TRBJ2-2, the CDR3 gives the full variable domain: DTGVSQNPRHKITKRGQNVTFRCDPISEHNRLYWYRQTLGQGPEFLTYFQNEAQLEKSRLLSDRFSAERPKGSFSTLEIQRTEQGDSAMYLCASRDLPGELFFGEGSRLTVL.